A single sample gave rise to the 29 T cell receptor beta chains below, sequenced in a study of T cell changes during pregnancy in multiple sclerosis. Assay used: immunoSEQ multiplex PCR; TCRdb lists only in-frame clones, some missing. The data hold 50,000 to 65,000 clones, with roughly 92% observed a single time. Sequencing was performed on peripheral blood, taken in the first trimester of pregnancy. All receptors derive from a female donor with multiple sclerosis, enrolled in a pregnancy study.

This clone was seen a single time. The rearrangement uses TRBV11-3 and TRBJ1-3, with 9 bases matching TRBD1. Germline lookup yields CDR1 SGHNT and CDR2 YENEEA. V lost 5 bases to trimming and J lost 0 bases; unmatched junction nucleotides: 5. The CDR3 is 16 residues long. CDR3 in amino acids: CASSPGQGYSGNTIYF. CDR3 bases: TGTGCCAGCAGCCCGGGACAGGGCTACTCTGGAAACACCATATATTTT.

Worth noting for this clone: The junction does not match germline at one end; this may be a read error. The genes are TRBV7-7 and TRBJ2-7; perhaps TRBD2 as D (6 bases). Germline CDR1 reads SSHAT; CDR2 reads FNYEAQ (reference sequence). The CDR3 is made up of 15 amino acids. CDR3 nucleotide sequence: TGTGCTAGCAGCTCGCGTGAGGGACTCACCTACGAGCAGTACTTC. Encoded protein: CASSSREGLTYEQYF.

V and J are TRBV5-1 and TRBJ2-3, with 7 nucleotides matching TRBD1. Germline V lookup: CDR1 SGHRS, CDR2 YFSETQ. The CDR3 spans 15 residues. Trimming at V came to 2 bases and at J to 1 base, leaving 4 bases not matched to a gene. In DNA form, the CDR3 reads TGCGCCAGCAGCTTCTCCGGGACAGGCACAGATACGCAGTATTTT. Amino acid sequence: CASSFSGTGTDTQYF.

This rearrangement joins TRBV11-2 to TRBJ2-3; TRBD2 aligns across 10 bases. J was trimmed by 2 bases and V by 3 bases; bases with no gene match: 2. The CDR3 spans 15 residues. CDR1 and CDR2 (germline): SGHAT, FQNNGV. This CDR3 reads CASSFSGGTTDTQYF. CDR3 nucleotides: TGTGCCAGCAGCTTTAGCGGGGGGACCACAGATACGCAGTATTTT.

This clone came up once. V gene TRBV6-6 combines with J gene TRBJ1-1; tentative D call: TRBD1 (5 bases). V was clipped by 2 bases and J by 2 bases, with 9 bases between them. The CDR3 contains 14 residues. Germline CDR1 reads MNHNY; CDR2 reads SVGAGI (reference sequence). CDR3 nucleotides: TGTGCCAGCAGTTACGTGACAGTAAACACTGAAGCTTTCTTT. The encoded protein is CASSYVTVNTEAFF.

The chain combines TRBV7-9 with TRBJ1-3; 11 bases map to TRBD1. Germline lookup yields CDR1 SEHNR and CDR2 FQNEAQ (reference sequence). V lost 1 base, J lost 4 bases, and 6 bases stayed unmatched. The CDR3 is 17 amino acids. The DNA for the CDR3 is TGTGCCAGCAGCTTAGTCGGACAGGGGGCCAGGGGAAACACCATATATTTT. As protein: CASSLVGQGARGNTIYF.

Only one count was recorded for this clone. The J gene is TRBJ1-5, the V gene TRBV4-2, with 9 nucleotides matching TRBD1. Germline CDR1 reads LGHNA; CDR2 reads YNFKEQ. The CDR3 runs to 16 residues. Trimming at V came to 0 bases and at J to 5 bases, leaving 5 bases not matched to a gene. In DNA, the CDR3 is TGTGCCAGCAGCCAAGATTGGGACAGGGACTATCAGCCCCAGCATTTT. Translated, it gives CASSQDWDRDYQPQHF.

The genes are TRBV4-3 and TRBJ1-2; D unresolved. Germline CDR1 LGHNA, CDR2 YSLEER. The CDR3 covers 15 residues. Trimming pared 1 base from V and 4 bases from J, leaving 13 bases between. DNA of the CDR3: TGCGCCAGCAGCCAAGGTATTGACACGCTCTATGGCTACACCTTC. This sequence encodes CASSQGIDTLYGYTF.

This clone came up once. The V and J genes are TRBV6-4 and TRBJ2-2; tentatively, D is TRBD1 (5 bases). Per germline, CDR1 MRHNA and CDR2 SNTAGT. The V gene lost 3 bases and the J gene lost 3 bases, with 11 bases spanning the gap. The length of the CDR3 is 15 residues. In nucleotides, the CDR3 is TGTGCCAGCAGTGAGCTGGGGCTGGACACCGGGGAGCTGTTTTTT. Translating gives CASSELGLDTGELFF.

The chain combines TRBV6-5 with TRBJ2-7; maybe TRBD2 (7 bases). Germline-derived CDR1 and CDR2 are MNHEY and SVGAGI. Trimming removed 2 bases from V and 7 bases from J, with 21 bases in between. The CDR3 runs 16 residues. The CDR3 loop reads CASSYASGGPLGEQYF. Written as DNA, the CDR3 is TGTGCCAGCAGTTACGCTTCGGGGGGCCCCCTGGGGGAGCAGTACTTC.

The chain combines TRBV4-1 with TRBJ1-6, with a weak D call TRBD1 (6 bases). From germline, CDR1 is MGHRA and CDR2 YSYEKL. The V and J ends lost 0 bases and 5 bases respectively, with 14 bases between them. The CDR3 runs 17 residues. CDR3 sequence reads: CASSQEPTGFDNSPLHF. The CDR3 coding sequence is TGCGCCAGCAGCCAAGAACCGACAGGTTTTGATAATTCACCCCTCCACTTT.

The chain links TRBV15 to TRBJ2-5, with 7 nucleotides matching TRBD1. CDR1 and CDR2 (germline): LNHNV, YYDKDF (reference sequence). The CDR3 is 15 amino acids. The J segment lost 1 base and the V segment lost 7 bases, leaving 9 bases of the junction unmatched. The CDR3 loop is CATTPLGTAQETQYF. The CDR3 coding sequence is TGTGCCACCACCCCGCTTGGGACAGCCCAAGAGACCCAGTACTTC.

The chain joins TRBV25-1 to TRBJ2-3, with 9 nucleotides matching TRBD2. After removal of 1 base from V and 2 bases from J, the junction contained 7 bases not matched to a gene. Germline lookup yields CDR1 MGHDK and CDR2 SYGVNS. The length of the CDR3 is 17 residues. CDR3 sequence: CASSESGAGGPTDTQYF. The CDR3 coding sequence is TGTGCCAGCAGTGAATCTGGGGCGGGGGGGCCCACAGATACGCAGTATTTT.

The rearrangement uses TRBV30 and TRBJ1-6; 7 nucleotides match TRBD1. The CDR3 loop spans 15 amino acids. Trimming removed 3 bases from V and 8 bases from J; junction bases left unmatched: 10. Germline V gene lookup returns CDR1 GTSNPN and CDR2 SVGIG (reference sequence). In nucleotides, the CDR3 is TGTGCCTGGAGCGACGTAGGGGGCGAAGATTCACCCCTCCACTTT. Protein: CAWSDVGGEDSPLHF.

This rearrangement joins TRBV10-3 to TRBJ2-3, with 11 bases that match TRBD2. In germline, CDR1 is ENHRY, CDR2 SYGVKD. J lost 2 bases, V lost 7 bases, and 5 bases had no gene match. CDR3 length: 15 residues. CDR3 nucleotide sequence: TGTGCCATCAAGGGGACTAGCGGATCCACAGATACGCAGTATTTT. This translates into CAIKGTSGSTDTQYF.

This sequence joins TRBV12-5 and TRBJ1-1, with TRBD1 matching over 10 bases. The ends lost 1 base at V and 5 bases at J; junction bases unmatched: 4. The CDR3 extends over 15 amino acids. The germline gives CDR1 LGHNT, CDR2 FRNRAP. The CDR3 spells CASGLGTGGRTEAFF. The CDR3 region has the DNA TGTGCTAGTGGTTTGGGGACAGGGGGAAGGACTGAAGCTTTCTTT.

The chain links TRBV11-3 to TRBJ2-7; D gene uncertain. This CDR3 is built from 12 residues. V was shortened by 0 bases and J by 5 bases, with 5 bases between the two germline ends. CDR1 is SGHNT and CDR2 is YENEEA in the germline V gene. The DNA for the CDR3 is TGTGCCAGCAGCTTAGACTACCACGAGCAGTACTTC. Translating it yields CASSLDYHEQYF.

J is TRBJ1-2 and V is TRBV5-6, with D uncertain. Germline V gene lookup returns CDR1 SGHDT and CDR2 YYEEEE. The CDR3 sequence is 14 residues long. V lost 5 bases and J 2 bases, leaving 13 bases between the germline ends. The CDR3 here is CASRDAGPNYGYTF. The CDR3 bases are TGTGCCAGCAGAGATGCAGGCCCCAACTATGGCTACACCTTC.

J is TRBJ2-7 and V is TRBV2; D is perhaps TRBD1 (6 bases). The V gene's germline CDR1 is SNHLY and CDR2 FYNNEI. This CDR3 region has 12 residues. Trimming took off 7 bases at V and 2 bases at J, with 9 bases between the two ends. The CDR3 protein is CASKGEPYEQYF. The CDR3 DNA sequence: TGTGCCAGCAAGGGGGAACCCTACGAGCAGTACTTC.

The rearrangement uses TRBV27 and TRBJ2-3; 10 bases fit TRBD2. The germline V gene has CDR1 MNHEY and CDR2 SMNVEV (reference sequence). V shed 2 bases, J shed 6 bases, and the junction held 14 bases outside the gene matches. There are 18 residues in the CDR3. CDR3 in amino acids: CASSLVFRGSGGWDTQYF. The CDR3 DNA is TGTGCCAGCAGTTTAGTATTTCGGGGTAGCGGGGGGTGGGATACGCAGTATTTT.

The CDR3 sequence: CASSQDAGALYNEQFF. CDR3 coding DNA: TGCGCCAGCAGCCAAGATGCTGGGGCACTCTACAATGAGCAGTTCTTC. The chain joins TRBV4-3 to TRBJ2-1; possible D gene TRBD1, 5 bases. In germline, CDR1 is LGHNA, CDR2 YSLEER. V gave up 0 bases and J gave up 3 bases, with 12 bases separating them. The CDR3 spans 16 residues.

The J gene is TRBJ1-1, the V gene TRBV4-3; a weak D match, TRBD1 (6 bases). This CDR3 is 13 amino acids long. Germline V lookup: CDR1 LGHNA, CDR2 YSLEER. With 5 bases removed from V and 1 base from J, the gap between germline ends came to 8 bases. The CDR3 DNA sequence: TGCGCCAGCAGCTCGACAGGGAACACTGAAGCTTTCTTT. Translating gives CASSSTGNTEAFF.

This sequence joins TRBV7-8 and TRBJ2-7; 8 nucleotides agree with TRBD1. Per the germline V gene, CDR1 is SGHVS and CDR2 is FQNEAQ. The CDR3 consists of 17 residues. The trim removed 3 bases at V and 3 bases at J, leaving 13 bases unmatched. For the CDR3, the DNA is TGTGCCAGCAGCTTCAATATGGGGACAGGTCAGCACTACGAGCAGTACTTC. It translates to CASSFNMGTGQHYEQYF.

The chain is built from TRBV11-2 and TRBJ1-2; no firm D call. The CDR3 has 16 residues. Trimming stripped 4 bases from V and 7 bases from J, with 22 bases between. CDR1 SGHAT and CDR2 FQNNGV come from the germline V gene. The CDR3 loop is CASSSRDGPGSSGYTF. CDR3 in DNA: TGTGCCAGCAGCTCAAGAGACGGTCCAGGCTCCTCTGGCTACACCTTC.

The CDR3 spells CATQTAGVGTDTQYF. DNA for the CDR3: TGTGCCACCCAGACCGCGGGGGTGGGCACAGATACGCAGTATTTT. The rearrangement links TRBV19 to TRBJ2-3; 7 bases agree with TRBD2. The CDR3 has 15 amino acids. CDR1 LNHDA and CDR2 SQIVND come from the germline V gene (reference sequence). Trimming removed 10 bases from V and 1 base from J; junction bases left unmatched: 11.

The chain recombines TRBV19 with TRBJ2-7, with 7 bases identical to TRBD1. Per germline, CDR1 LNHDA and CDR2 SQIVND (reference sequence). With 5 bases clipped from V and 2 bases from J, the junction kept 3 bases outside the gene matches. The CDR3 totals 13 residues. The CDR3 loop reads CASSEGTAYEQYF. The CDR3 DNA reads as TGTGCCAGTAGTGAGGGGACAGCCTACGAGCAGTACTTC.

This chain links TRBV7-2 with TRBJ1-2, with D unresolved. The CDR3 length is 12 residues. V was clipped by 5 bases and J by 5 bases, with 9 bases between them. CDR1 is SGHTA and CDR2 is FQGNSA in the germline V gene. CDR3 in amino acids: CASSPETYGYTF. The CDR3 bases are TGTGCCAGCAGCCCGGAGACGTATGGCTACACCTTC.

The J gene is TRBJ1-1, the V gene TRBV7-3; no clear D. Trimming left V 2 bases short and J 8 bases short, with 12 bases between. The CDR3 sequence is 13 residues long. Per germline, CDR1 SGHTA and CDR2 FQGTGA. The CDR3 DNA reads as TGTGCCAGCAGCTTAGCCCCGACATCAGAAGCTTTCTTT. Its translation: CASSLAPTSEAFF.

The chain uses TRBV11-1 and TRBJ1-6, with D tentatively TRBD1 (6 bases). Germline V gene sequence: CDR1 SGHAT, CDR2 FQDESV (reference sequence). Deletions cut 3 bases from V and 6 bases from J, with 12 bases between. This CDR3 region has 15 residues. Written as DNA, the CDR3 is TGTGCCAGCAGCTTTTACAGGGATTCTAATTCACCCCTCCACTTT. Translation gives CASSFYRDSNSPLHF.